A selection of T cell receptor beta chains follows, all from one sample in a study of PD-1 blockade in classical Hodgkin lymphoma. The repertoire was sequenced with immunoSEQ multiplex PCR; TCRdb's copy has only in-frame clones and lacks some. Of some 100,000 clones in the sample, 92% were seen once. Here the sequenced sample was peripheral blood mononuclear cells (PBMCs), taken at baseline. These receptors all stem from a human donor with classical Hodgkin lymphoma. Each CDR3 is given with its conserved first and last residue. Each record gives: D gene, clone size, J gene, V gene, CDR3 DNA, CDR3 protein. D genes are given only for firm matches. Clone size is shown for a subset of rows, as once, few, many or a class of expanded clone.

NA NA TRBJ1-2 TRBV7-8 TGTGCCAGCAGCTTAGGAGGGGGCTATGGCTACACCTTC CASSLGGGYGYTF
NA once TRBJ2-7 TRBV27 TGTGCCAGCAGTCCGCCCTTTGGGAGGCCCGGTTACTACGAGCAGTACTTC CASSPPFGRPGYYEQYF
NA NA TRBJ1-2 TRBV18 TGTGCCAGCTCACCAAAGCAGGGAGGAGGGCACTATGGCTACACCTTC CASSPKQGGGHYGYTF
NA NA TRBJ1-4 TRBV10-3 TGTGCCATCAGTGAACAGGTGGGAAATGACGAACTGTTTTTT CAISEQVGNDELFF
TRBD2 NA TRBJ2-1 TRBV27 TGTGCCACCCGAGAGGTCGGGGGGGGGTACAATGAGCAGTTCTTC CATREVGGGYNEQFF
TRBD1 once TRBJ1-2 TRBV19 TGTGCCAGTAGGGGTCGGACAGGGGGCTCGAGTGGCTACACCTTC CASRGRTGGSSGYTF
NA few TRBJ2-2 TRBV5-1 TGCGCCAGCAGCTTGGCCGGGACAATGAACACCGGGGAGCTGTTTTTT CASSLAGTMNTGELFF
TRBD2 NA TRBJ2-3 TRBV7-2 TGTGCCAGCAGCTCTAGCGGTCGCACAGATACGCAGTATTTT CASSSSGRTDTQYF
TRBD2 NA TRBJ2-7 TRBV6-1 TGTGCCAGCAGTGAAGCGCTCAGCGGGAGTTCCTACGAGCAGTACTTC CASSEALSGSSYEQYF
TRBD1 NA TRBJ2-7 TRBV5-4 TGTGCCAGCAACCCGACAGGGTCCTCCTACGAGCAGTACTTC CASNPTGSSYEQYF
NA NA TRBJ2-2 TRBV5-1 TGCGCCAGCAGCTTGGCCGGGTCGACGGGAAACACCGGGGAGCTGTTTTTT CASSLAGSTGNTGELFF
NA NA TRBJ1-2 TRBV28 TGTGCCAGCAGTCAACGTGGGGGCCCTAGTAGGGGCTACACCTTC CASSQRGGPSRGYTF
NA NA TRBJ1-2 TRBV30 TGTGCCTGGAGTCATTGGGACCTCTATGGCTACACCTTC CAWSHWDLYGYTF
TRBD2 NA TRBJ2-1 TRBV6-5 TGTGCCAGTTCCCTAGCGGGTGGGAGGAATGAGCAGTTCTTC CASSLAGGRNEQFF
TRBD2 NA TRBJ2-7 TRBV6-5 TGTGCCAGCAGTTACGGACTAGCGGGATCCCTTAACTTC CASSYGLAGSLNF
TRBD1 NA TRBJ2-3 TRBV6-5 TGTGCCAGCAGTTACGAGACAGGGAAAGATACGCAGTATTTT CASSYETGKDTQYF
NA NA TRBJ2-3 TRBV28 TGTGCCAGCAAACCACACACAGATACGCAGTATTTT CASKPHTDTQYF